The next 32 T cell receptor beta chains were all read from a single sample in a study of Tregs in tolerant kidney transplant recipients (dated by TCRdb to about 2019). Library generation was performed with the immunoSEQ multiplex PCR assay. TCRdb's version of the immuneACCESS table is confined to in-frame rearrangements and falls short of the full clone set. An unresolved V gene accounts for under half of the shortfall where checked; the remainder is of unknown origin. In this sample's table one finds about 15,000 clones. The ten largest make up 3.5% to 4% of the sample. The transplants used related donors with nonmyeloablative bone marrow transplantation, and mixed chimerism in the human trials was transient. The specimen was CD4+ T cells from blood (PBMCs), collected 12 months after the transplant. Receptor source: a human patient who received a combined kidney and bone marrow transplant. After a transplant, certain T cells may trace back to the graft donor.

The sequenced part of the CDR3 DNA is TGTGCCAGCAGTCGGGGTAGTAATCAGCCC. This encodes CASSRGSNQP. In full, the CDR3 reads CASSRGSNQPQHF. The V and J genes are TRBV28 and TRBJ1-5; D remains unclear. The read gets to within 3 residues of the CDR3 end, and the germline J gene fills in the rest. The CDR3 spans 13 residues. CDR1 and CDR2 (germline): MDHEN, SYDVKM. With 5 bases removed from V and 4 bases from J, the gap between germline ends came to 9 bases.

CDR3 amino acids: CASSLNPTSGETQYF. CDR3 DNA (partial): TGCGCCAGCAGCTTAAACCCGACTAGCGGGGAGACC. The chain combines TRBV5-1 with TRBJ2-5; 10 positions match TRBD2. From the germline J gene comes the end of the CDR3, since the read stops 3 residues before it. Trimming took 2 bases from V and 5 from J; bases not matched to a gene: 6. Per the germline V gene, CDR1 is SGHRS and CDR2 is YFSETQ. This CDR3 spans 15 amino acids. Drawing the rest from reference TRBV5-1 and TRBJ2-5, the complete variable domain is KAGVTQTPRYLIKTRGQQVTLSCSPISGHRSVSWYQQTPGQGLQFLFEYFSETQRNKGNFPGRFSGRQFSNSRSEMNVSTLELGDSALYLCASSLNPTSGETQYFGPGTRLLVL.

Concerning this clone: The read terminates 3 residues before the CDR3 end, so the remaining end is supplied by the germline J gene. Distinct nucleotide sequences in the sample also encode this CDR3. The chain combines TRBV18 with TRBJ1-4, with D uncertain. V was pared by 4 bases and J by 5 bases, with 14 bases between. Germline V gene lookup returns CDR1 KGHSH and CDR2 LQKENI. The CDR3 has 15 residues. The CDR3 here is CASSQDSIINEKLFF. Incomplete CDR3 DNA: TGTGCCAGCTCACAAGACTCTATAATCAATGAAAAA.

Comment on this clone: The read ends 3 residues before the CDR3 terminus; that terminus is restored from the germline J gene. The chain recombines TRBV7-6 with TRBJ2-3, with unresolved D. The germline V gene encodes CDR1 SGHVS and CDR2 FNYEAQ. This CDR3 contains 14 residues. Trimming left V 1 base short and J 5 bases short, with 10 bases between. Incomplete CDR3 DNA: TGTGCCAGCAGCTTAGAGCCTAGGCAAGATACG. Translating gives CASSLEPRQDT. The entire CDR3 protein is CASSLEPRQDTQYF.

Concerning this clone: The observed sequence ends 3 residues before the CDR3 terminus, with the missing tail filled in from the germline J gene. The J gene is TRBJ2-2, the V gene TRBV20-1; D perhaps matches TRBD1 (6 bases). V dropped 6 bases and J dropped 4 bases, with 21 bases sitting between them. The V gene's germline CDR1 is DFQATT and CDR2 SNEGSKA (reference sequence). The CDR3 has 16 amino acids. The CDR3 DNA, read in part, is TGCAGTGCAACCCCTCTGCCAGGGGCGGGCACCGGGGAG. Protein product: CSATPLPGAGTGE. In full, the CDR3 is CSATPLPGAGTGELFF.

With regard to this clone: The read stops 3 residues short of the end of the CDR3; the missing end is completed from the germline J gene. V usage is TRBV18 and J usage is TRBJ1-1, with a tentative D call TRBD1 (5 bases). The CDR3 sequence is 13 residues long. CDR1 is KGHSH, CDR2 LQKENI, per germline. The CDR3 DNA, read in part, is TGTGCCAGCTCACCAGGGGAGGGGCAGGTC. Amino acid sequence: CASSPGEGQV. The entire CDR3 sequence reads CASSPGEGQVAFF.

The sequenced part of the CDR3 DNA is TGTGCCAGCAGCCAAGAGACAGGGTCACATGAAAAA. It yields the protein CASSQETGSHEK. The CDR3 reads in full as CASSQETGSHEKLFF. J is TRBJ1-4 and V is TRBV3-1 (or the pseudogene TRBV3-2); 7 bases line up with TRBD1. The sequenced fragment ends 3 residues before the CDR3 boundary, so the rest is inferred from the germline J gene. The CDR3 runs to 15 residues. The V segment lost 0 bases and the J segment 6 bases; nucleotides outside the gene matches: 4. Germline CDR1 and CDR2: LGHDT and YNNKEL (reference sequence).

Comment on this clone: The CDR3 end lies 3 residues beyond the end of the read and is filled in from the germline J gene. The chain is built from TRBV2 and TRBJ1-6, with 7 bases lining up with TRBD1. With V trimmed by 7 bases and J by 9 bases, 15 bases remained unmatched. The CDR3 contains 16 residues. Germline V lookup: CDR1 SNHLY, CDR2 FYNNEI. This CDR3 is CASIPQGRFAVSPLHF. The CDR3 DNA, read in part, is TGTGCCAGCATCCCACAGGGGCGATTTGCGGTTTCACCC. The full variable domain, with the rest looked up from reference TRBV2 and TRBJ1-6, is EPEVTQTPSHQVTQMGQEVILRCVPISNHLYFYWYRQILGQKVEFLVSFYNNEISEKSEIFDDQFSVERPDGSNFTLKIRSTKLEDSAMYFCASIPQGRFAVSPLHFGNGTRLTVT.

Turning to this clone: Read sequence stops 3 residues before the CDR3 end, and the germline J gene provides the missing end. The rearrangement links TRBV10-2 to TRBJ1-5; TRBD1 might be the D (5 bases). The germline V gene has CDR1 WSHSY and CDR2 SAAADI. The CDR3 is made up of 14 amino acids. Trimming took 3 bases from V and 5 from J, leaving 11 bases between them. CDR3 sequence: CASSDKVGDQPQHF. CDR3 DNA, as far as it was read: TGCGCCAGCAGTGACAAGGTAGGGGATCAGCCC.

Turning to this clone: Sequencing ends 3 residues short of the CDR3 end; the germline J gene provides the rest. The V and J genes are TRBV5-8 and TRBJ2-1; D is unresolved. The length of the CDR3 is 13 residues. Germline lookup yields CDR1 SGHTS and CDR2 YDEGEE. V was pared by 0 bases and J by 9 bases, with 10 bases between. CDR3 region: CASSLERVAEQFF. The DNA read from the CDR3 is TGTGCCAGCAGCTTGGAAAGGGTGGCTGAG.

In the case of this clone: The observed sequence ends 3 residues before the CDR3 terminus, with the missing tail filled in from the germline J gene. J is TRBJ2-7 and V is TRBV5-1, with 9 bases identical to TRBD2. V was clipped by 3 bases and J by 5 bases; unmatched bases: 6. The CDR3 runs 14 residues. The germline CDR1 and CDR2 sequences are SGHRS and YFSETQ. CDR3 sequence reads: CASSSQAGGNEQYF. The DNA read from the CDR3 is TGCGCCAGCAGCTCTCAGGCGGGAGGGAACGAG.

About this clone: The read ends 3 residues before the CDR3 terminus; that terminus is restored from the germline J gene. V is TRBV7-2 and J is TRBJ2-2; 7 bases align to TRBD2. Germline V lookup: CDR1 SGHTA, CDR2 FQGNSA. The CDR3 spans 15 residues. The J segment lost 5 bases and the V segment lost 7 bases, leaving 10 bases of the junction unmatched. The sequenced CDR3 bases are TGTGCCAGCACCTCCCGGGGGGAGGGGACCGGGGAG. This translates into CASTSRGEGTGE. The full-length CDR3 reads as CASTSRGEGTGELFF.

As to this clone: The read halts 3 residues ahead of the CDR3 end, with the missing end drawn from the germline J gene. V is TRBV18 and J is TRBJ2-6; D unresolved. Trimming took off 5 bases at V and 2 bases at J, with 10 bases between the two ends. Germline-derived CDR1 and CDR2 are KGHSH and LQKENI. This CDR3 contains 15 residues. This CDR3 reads CASSVDKTGANVLTF. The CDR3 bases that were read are TGTGCCAGCTCAGTAGACAAAACTGGGGCCAACGTC. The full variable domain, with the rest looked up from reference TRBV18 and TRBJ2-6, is NAGVMQNPRHLVRRRGQEARLRCSPMKGHSHVYWYRQLPEEGLKFMVYLQKENIIDESGMPKERFSAEFPKEGPSILRIQQVVRGDSAAYFCASSVDKTGANVLTFGAGSRLTVL.

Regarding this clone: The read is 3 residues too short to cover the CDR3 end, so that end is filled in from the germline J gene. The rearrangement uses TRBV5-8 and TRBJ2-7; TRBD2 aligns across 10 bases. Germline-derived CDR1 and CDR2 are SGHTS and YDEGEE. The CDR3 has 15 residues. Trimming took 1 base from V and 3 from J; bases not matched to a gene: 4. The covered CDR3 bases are TGTGCCAGCAGCTTGTTAGCGGGAGGTTTCTACGAG. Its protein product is CASSLLAGGFYE. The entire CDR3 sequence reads CASSLLAGGFYEQYF.

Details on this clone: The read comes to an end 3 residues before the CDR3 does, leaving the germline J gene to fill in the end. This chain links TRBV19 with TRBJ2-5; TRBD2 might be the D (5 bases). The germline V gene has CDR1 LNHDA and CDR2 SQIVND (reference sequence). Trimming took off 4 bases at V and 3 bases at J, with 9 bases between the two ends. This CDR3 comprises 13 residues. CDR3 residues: CASSRTAKETQYF. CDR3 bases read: TGTGCCAGTAGTAGGACTGCGAAAGAGACC.

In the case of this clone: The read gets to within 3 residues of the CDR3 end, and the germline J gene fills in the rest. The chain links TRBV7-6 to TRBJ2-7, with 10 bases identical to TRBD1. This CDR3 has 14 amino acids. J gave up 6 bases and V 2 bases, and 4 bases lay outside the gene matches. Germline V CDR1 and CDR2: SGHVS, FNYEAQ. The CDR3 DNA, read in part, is TGTGCCAGCAGCTTAAGGGACAGGGGCCGCGAG. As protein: CASSLRDRGRE. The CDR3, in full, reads CASSLRDRGREQYF.

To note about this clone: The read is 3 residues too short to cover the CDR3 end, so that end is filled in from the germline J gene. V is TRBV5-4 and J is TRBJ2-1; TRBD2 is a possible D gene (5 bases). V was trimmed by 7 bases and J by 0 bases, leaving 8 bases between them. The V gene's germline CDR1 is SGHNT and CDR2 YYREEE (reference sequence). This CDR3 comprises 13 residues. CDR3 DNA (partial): TGTGCCAGCGGACTCTCCTCCTACAATGAG. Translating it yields CASGLSSYNE. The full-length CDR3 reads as CASGLSSYNEQFF.

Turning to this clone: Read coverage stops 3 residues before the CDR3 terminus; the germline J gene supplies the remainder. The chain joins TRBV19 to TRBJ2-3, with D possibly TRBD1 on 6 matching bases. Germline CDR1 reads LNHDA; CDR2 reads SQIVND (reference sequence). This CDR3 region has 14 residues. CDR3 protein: CASNSGTHYNTQYF. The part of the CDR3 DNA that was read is TGTGCCAGTAACTCCGGGACACACTATAACACG. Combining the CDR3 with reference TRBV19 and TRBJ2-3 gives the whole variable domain DGGITQSPKYLFRKEGQNVTLSCEQNLNHDAMYWYRQDPGQGLRLIYYSQIVNDFQKGDIAEGYSVSREKKESFPLTVTSAQKNPTAFYLCASNSGTHYNTQYFGPGTRLTVL.

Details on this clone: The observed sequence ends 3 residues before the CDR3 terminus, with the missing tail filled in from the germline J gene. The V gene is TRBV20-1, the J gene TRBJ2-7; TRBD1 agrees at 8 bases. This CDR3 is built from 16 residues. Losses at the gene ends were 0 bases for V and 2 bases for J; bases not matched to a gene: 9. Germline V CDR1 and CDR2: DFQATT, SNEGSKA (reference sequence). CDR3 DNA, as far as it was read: TGCAGTGCTAGAGATCCAGGGGAGACAGGGGCCTACGAG. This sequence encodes CSARDPGETGAYE. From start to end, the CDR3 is CSARDPGETGAYEQYF.

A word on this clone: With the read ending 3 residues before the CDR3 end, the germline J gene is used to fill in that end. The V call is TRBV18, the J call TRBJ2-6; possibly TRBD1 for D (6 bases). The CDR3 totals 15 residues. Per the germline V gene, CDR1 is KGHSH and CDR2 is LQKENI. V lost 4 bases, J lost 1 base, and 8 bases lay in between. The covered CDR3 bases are TGTGCCAGCTCACGGCAGGGGTCTGGGGCCAACGTC. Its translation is CASSRQGSGANV. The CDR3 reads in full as CASSRQGSGANVLTF. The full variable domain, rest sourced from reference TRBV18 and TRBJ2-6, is NAGVMQNPRHLVRRRGQEARLRCSPMKGHSHVYWYRQLPEEGLKFMVYLQKENIIDESGMPKERFSAEFPKEGPSILRIQQVVRGDSAAYFCASSRQGSGANVLTFGAGSRLTVL.

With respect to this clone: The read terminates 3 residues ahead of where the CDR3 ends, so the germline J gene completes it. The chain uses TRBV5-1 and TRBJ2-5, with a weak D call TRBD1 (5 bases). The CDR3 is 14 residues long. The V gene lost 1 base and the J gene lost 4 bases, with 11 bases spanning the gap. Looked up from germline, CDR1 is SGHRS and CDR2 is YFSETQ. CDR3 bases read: TGCGCCAGCAGCTTGCTAGGGCAGGGAGAGACC. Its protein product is CASSLLGQGET. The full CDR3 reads CASSLLGQGETQYF.

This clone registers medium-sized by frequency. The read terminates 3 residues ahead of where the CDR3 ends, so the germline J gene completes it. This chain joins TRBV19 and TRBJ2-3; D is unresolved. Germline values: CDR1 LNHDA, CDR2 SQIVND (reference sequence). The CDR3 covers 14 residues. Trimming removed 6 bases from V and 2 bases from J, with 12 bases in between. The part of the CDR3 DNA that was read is TGTGCCAGTAGAATCCAGAAACACACAGATACG. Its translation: CASRIQKHTDT. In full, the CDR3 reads CASRIQKHTDTQYF.

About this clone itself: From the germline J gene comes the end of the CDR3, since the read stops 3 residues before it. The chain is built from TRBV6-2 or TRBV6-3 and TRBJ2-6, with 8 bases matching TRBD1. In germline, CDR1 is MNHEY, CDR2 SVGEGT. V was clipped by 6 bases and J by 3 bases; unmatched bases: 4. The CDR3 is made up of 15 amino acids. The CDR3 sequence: CASRAGGGGANVLTF. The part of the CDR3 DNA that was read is TGTGCCAGCAGAGCAGGGGGCGGTGGGGCCAACGTC.

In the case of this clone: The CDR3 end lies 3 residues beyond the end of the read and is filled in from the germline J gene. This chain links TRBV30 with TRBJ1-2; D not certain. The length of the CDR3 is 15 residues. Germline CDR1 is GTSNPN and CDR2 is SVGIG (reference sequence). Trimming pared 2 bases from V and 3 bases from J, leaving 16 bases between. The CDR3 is CAWSNDVLLYYGYTF. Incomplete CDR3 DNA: TGTGCCTGGAGTAATGATGTACTTTTATACTATGGC.

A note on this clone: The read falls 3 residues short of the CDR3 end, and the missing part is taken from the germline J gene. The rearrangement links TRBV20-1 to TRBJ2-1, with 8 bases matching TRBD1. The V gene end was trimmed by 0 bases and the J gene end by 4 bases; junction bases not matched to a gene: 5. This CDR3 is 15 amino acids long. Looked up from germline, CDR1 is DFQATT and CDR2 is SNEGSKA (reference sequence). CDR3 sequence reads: CSARDPGQGYNEQFF. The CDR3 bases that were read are TGCAGTGCTAGAGATCCAGGACAGGGTTACAATGAG.

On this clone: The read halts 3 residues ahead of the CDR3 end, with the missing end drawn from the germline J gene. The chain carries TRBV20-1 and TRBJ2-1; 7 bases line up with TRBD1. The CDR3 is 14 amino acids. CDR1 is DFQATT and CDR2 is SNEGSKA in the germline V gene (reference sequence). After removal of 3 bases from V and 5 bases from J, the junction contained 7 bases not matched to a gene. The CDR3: CSASRDRRNNEQFF. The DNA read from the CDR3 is TGCAGTGCTAGTAGGGACAGACGAAACAATGAG.

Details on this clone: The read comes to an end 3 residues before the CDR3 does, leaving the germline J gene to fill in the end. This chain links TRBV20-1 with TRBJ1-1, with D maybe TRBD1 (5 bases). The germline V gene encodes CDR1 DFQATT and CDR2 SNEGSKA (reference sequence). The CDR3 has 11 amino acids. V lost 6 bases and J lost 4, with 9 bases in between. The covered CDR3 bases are TGCAGTGCACGCGGGGGCACTGAA. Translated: CSARGGTE. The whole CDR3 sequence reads CSARGGTEAFF.

CDR3: CASSLSRGNSPLHF. Incomplete CDR3 DNA: TGTGCCAGCAGCTTAAGCAGGGGGAATTCACCC. This chain joins TRBV13 and TRBJ1-6; 7 bases are a match to TRBD1. The CDR3 is cut off 3 residues early in the read; its end comes from the germline J gene. The CDR3 is 14 amino acids. J lost 7 bases, V lost 2 bases, and 2 bases had no gene match. Germline V gene lookup returns CDR1 PRHDT and CDR2 FYEKMQ (reference sequence).

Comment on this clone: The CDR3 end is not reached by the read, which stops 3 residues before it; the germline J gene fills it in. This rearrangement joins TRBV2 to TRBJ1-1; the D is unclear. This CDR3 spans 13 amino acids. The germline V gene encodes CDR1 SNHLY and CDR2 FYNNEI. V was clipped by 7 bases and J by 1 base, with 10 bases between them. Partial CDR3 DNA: TGTGCCAGCACAACTCAAGAGAACACTGAA. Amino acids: CASTTQENTE. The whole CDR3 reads CASTTQENTEAFF.

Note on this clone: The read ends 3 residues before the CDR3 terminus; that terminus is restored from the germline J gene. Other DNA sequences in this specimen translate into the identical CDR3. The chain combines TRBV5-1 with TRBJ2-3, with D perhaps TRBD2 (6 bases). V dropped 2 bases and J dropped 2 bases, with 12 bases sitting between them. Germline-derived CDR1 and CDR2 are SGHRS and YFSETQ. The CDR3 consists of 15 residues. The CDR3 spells CASSLGQGLTDTQYF. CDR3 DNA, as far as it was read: TGCGCCAGCAGCTTAGGGCAGGGACTCACAGATACG. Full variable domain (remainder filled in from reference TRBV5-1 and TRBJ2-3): KAGVTQTPRYLIKTRGQQVTLSCSPISGHRSVSWYQQTPGQGLQFLFEYFSETQRNKGNFPGRFSGRQFSNSRSEMNVSTLELGDSALYLCASSLGQGLTDTQYFGPGTRLTVL.

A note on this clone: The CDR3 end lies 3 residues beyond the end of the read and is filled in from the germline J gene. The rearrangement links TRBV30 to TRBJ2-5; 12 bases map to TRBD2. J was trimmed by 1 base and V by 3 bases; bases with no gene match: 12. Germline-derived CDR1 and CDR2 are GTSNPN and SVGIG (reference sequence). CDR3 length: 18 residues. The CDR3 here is CAWRDRGKLAGGQETQYF. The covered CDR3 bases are TGTGCCTGGAGGGACAGGGGTAAACTAGCGGGAGGCCAAGAGACC. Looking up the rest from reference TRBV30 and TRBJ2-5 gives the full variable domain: SQTIHQWPATLVQPVGSPLSLECTVEGTSNPNLYWYRQAAGRGLQLLFYSVGIGQISSEVPQNLSASRPQDRQFILSSKKLLLSDSGFYLCAWRDRGKLAGGQETQYFGPGTRLLVL.

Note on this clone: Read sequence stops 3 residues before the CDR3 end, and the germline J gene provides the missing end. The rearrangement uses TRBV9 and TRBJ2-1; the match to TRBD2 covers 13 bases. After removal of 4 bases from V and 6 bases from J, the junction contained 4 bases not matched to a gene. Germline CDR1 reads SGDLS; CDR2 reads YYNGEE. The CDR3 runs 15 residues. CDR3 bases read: TGTGCCAGCAGCACTACTAGCGGGAGGGCCAATGAG. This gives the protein CASSTTSGRANE. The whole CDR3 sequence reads CASSTTSGRANEQFF.